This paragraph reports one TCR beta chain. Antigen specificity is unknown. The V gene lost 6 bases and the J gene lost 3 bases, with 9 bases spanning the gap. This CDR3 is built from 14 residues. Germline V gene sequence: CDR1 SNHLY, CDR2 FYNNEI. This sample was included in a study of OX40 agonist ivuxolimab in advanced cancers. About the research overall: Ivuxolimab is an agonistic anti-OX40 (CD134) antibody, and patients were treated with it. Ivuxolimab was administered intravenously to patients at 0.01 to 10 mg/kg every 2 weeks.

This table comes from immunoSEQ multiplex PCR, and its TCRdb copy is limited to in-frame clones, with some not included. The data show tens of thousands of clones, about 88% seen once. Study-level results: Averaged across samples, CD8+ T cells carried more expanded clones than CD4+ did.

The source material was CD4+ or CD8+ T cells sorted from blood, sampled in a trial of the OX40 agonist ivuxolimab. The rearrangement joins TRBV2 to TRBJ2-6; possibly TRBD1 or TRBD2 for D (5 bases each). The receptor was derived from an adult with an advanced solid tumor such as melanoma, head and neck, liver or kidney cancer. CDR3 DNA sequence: TGTGCCAGCAGAGAGGGGAGTGGGGCCAACGTCCTGACTTTC. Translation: CASREGSGANVLTF.